One sample yielded the 14 T cell receptor beta chains listed below, sequenced in a study of cytomegalovirus exposure and HLA in healthy donors. The PCR contained 60 Vbeta and 13 Jbeta primers. TCRdb's table, derived via immunoSEQ multiplex PCR, lists solely in-frame clones and lacks some. The sample consists of some 140,000 clones, around 79% of them appearing once. The sequencing input was PBMCs. All receptors derive from a female donor in good health and CMV-seronegative.

This chain connects TRBV7-9 to TRBJ1-2; 8 nucleotides agree with TRBD1. Germline V gives CDR1 SEHNR, CDR2 FQNEAQ (reference sequence). The CDR3 totals 14 residues. V lost 5 bases and J lost 3; bases outside the gene matches: 5. The CDR3 protein is CASSRTGGDYGYTF. The CDR3, as DNA: TGTGCCAGCAGCCGAACAGGGGGAGACTATGGCTACACCTTC.

In DNA, the CDR3 is TGTGCCAGCAGTTCCCCCGAGGCAGGGGTGAACACTGAAGCTTTCTTT. This sequence encodes CASSSPEAGVNTEAFF. This chain uses TRBV6-6 with TRBJ1-1, with D perhaps matching TRBD1 (6 bases). The V gene's germline CDR1 is MNHNY and CDR2 SVGAGI (reference sequence). The CDR3 spans 16 residues. V lost 4 bases and J 0 bases, leaving 15 bases between the germline ends.

This clone is a singleton in its sample. This sequence joins TRBV7-6 and TRBJ2-1; 10 bases map to TRBD2. Looked up from germline, CDR1 is SGHVS and CDR2 is FNYEAQ. This CDR3 comprises 19 residues. After removal of 1 base from V and 4 bases from J, the junction contained 13 bases not matched to a gene. CDR3 DNA: TGTGCCAGCAGCTTAGTTGGGACAGTACTAGCGGGGACGTACAATGAGCAGTTCTTC. Its protein product is CASSLVGTVLAGTYNEQFF.

This clone was observed at least ten times. V is TRBV6-5 and J is TRBJ1-1, with a tentative D call TRBD1 (6 bases). Germline V gene data show CDR1 as MNHEY and CDR2 as SVGAGI. V shed 6 bases and J shed 3 bases, with 17 bases lying between them. CDR3 length: 15 residues. This chain's CDR3 is CASSLTMTGYTEAFF. The CDR3 DNA follows: TGTGCCAGCAGCCTTACCATGACAGGCTACACTGAAGCTTTCTTT.

This chain links TRBV9 with TRBJ1-1; 8 bases are a match to TRBD1. After removal of 6 bases from V and 1 base from J, the junction contained 5 bases not matched to a gene. Germline CDR1 reads SGDLS; CDR2 reads YYNGEE. The CDR3 is 14 amino acids. For the CDR3, the DNA is TGTGCCAGCACCAAGGGACAGGCGAACACTGAAGCTTTCTTT. Protein product: CASTKGQANTEAFF. Filled out from reference TRBV9 and TRBJ1-1, the complete variable domain reads DSGVTQTPKHLITATGQRVTLRCSPRSGDLSVYWYQQSLDQGLQFLIQYYNGEERAKGNILERFSAQQFPDLHSELNLSSLELGDSALYFCASTKGQANTEAFFGQGTRLTVV.

This chain uses TRBV7-2 with TRBJ1-5; D is unclear. CDR1 and CDR2 from the germline V gene are SGHTA and FQGNSA. V dropped 2 bases and J dropped 9 bases, with 17 bases sitting between them. The length of the CDR3 is 15 residues. The CDR3 sequence is CASSLMETNVWPQHF. For the CDR3, the DNA is TGTGCCAGCAGCTTAATGGAGACGAACGTCTGGCCCCAGCATTTT.

This clone was detected only a few times. The V call is TRBV5-6, the J call TRBJ1-1; weak D call: TRBD1 (5 bases). The CDR3 length is 14 residues. Trimming shortened V by 1 base and J by 5 bases, and 12 bases separated the two germline ends. The germline gives CDR1 SGHDT, CDR2 YYEEEE. The CDR3 DNA sequence: TGTGCCAGCAGCTTGAGATGGGGGAGGACTGAAGCTTTCTTT. Amino acids: CASSLRWGRTEAFF.

The chain is built from TRBV28 and TRBJ1-2, with D perhaps TRBD1 (5 bases). The ends were cut back, 4 bases at V and 0 bases at J, with 15 bases in the middle. The CDR3 runs to 16 residues. The germline gives CDR1 MDHEN, CDR2 SYDVKM. CDR3 residues: CASSSSDWGANYGYTF. The CDR3 nucleotides read TGTGCCAGCAGTTCCTCTGACTGGGGGGCTAACTATGGCTACACCTTC.

The chain is built from TRBV5-6 and TRBJ1-2, with D unresolved. The V end was cut by 2 bases, the J end by 1 base, with 12 bases between. CDR3 length equals 15 residues. Germline V gene lookup returns CDR1 SGHDT and CDR2 YYEEEE. The CDR3 sequence is CASSFGRLINYGYTF. The CDR3 DNA sequence: TGTGCCAGCAGCTTCGGCAGACTTATTAACTATGGCTACACCTTC.

The chain uses TRBV10-3 and TRBJ1-1; D unresolved. CDR3 length: 15 residues. Germline CDR1 reads ENHRY; CDR2 reads SYGVKD. The V end lost 0 bases, the J end lost 1 base, and 9 bases lay between the germline ends. CDR3 bases: TGTGCCATCAGTGAGTCGACTCCGGGGAACACTGAAGCTTTCTTT. Protein sequence: CAISESTPGNTEAFF.

This chain joins TRBV5-8 and TRBJ1-4; weak D call: TRBD1 (5 bases). Between the trimmed V and J ends, which lost 4 bases and 7 bases, there was a span of 11 bases. Germline CDR1 is SGHTS and CDR2 is YDEGEE. CDR3 length equals 13 residues. The CDR3 DNA follows: TGTGCCAGCAGCCTCAGGACACGTGAAAAACTGTTTTTT. Protein product: CASSLRTREKLFF.

This chain uses TRBV10-3 with TRBJ1-3; D remains unclear. The V and J ends lost 8 bases and 0 bases respectively, with 17 bases between them. CDR3 length: 16 amino acids. Germline V CDR1 and CDR2: ENHRY, SYGVKD. The CDR3 DNA reads as TGTGCCATCGGCCTAGCCCCCATCCTCTCTGGAAACACCATATATTTT. Translated, it gives CAIGLAPILSGNTIYF.

The V gene is TRBV7-2, the J gene TRBJ1-3; D unresolved. The CDR3 length is 18 residues. V dropped 6 bases and J dropped 4 bases, with 25 bases sitting between them. Germline V CDR1 and CDR2: SGHTA, FQGNSA. In DNA form, the CDR3 reads TGTGCCAGCAGTCCTGCACCACGCGGAGCCGGCGGAGGAAACACCATATATTTT. Translated: CASSPAPRGAGGGNTIYF. Looking up the rest from reference TRBV7-2 and TRBJ1-3 gives the full variable domain: GAGVSQSPSNKVTEKGKDVELRCDPISGHTALYWYRQSLGQGLEFLIYFQGNSAPDKSGLPSDRFSAERTGGSVSTLTIQRTQQEDSAVYLCASSPAPRGAGGGNTIYFGEGSWLTVV.

In its sample, this clone was seen once. The chain combines TRBV5-1 with TRBJ1-2; D is uncertain. The germline CDR1 and CDR2 sequences are SGHRS and YFSETQ. The CDR3 spans 13 residues. The V gene lost 4 bases and the J gene lost 3 bases, with 10 bases spanning the gap. For the CDR3, the DNA is TGCGCCAGCAGCCCCTCGGCGGACTATGGCTACACCTTC. It encodes CASSPSADYGYTF.